The 11 T cell receptor beta chains given below trace back to one sample, sequenced in a study of human T cells and chemical hapten exposure. TCRdb recomputed calls from the RACE reads with MiXCR, one row per CDR3 protein. The table records some 79,000 distinct CDR3 sequences, more than 10% of them present only once. Time point meaning: patch test 3, about 24 weeks after DPC sensitization. Treatment in this sample: therapeutic diphenylcyclopropenone sensitization with weekly scalp DPC. The starting material was whole blood, obtained in connection with sensitization to the hapten diphenylcyclopropenone (DPC). These receptors all come from a woman in her forties or fifties with alopecia areata. Some clones in this sample may be carry-over from other donors' samples.

This clonotype was detected ten times or more. CDR3 bases: TGTGCCAGCAGCCCACAGGGCGCGTACGAGCAGTACTTC. Amino acid sequence: CASSPQGAYEQYF. The rearrangement uses TRBV7-9 and TRBJ2-7, with D possibly matching TRBD1 (6 bases). In germline, CDR1 is SEHNR, CDR2 FQNEAQ (reference sequence). The V gene lost 5 bases and the J gene lost 4 bases, with 12 bases spanning the gap. This CDR3 contains 13 residues.

This chain connects TRBV20-1 to TRBJ2-6; 8 bases match TRBD2. Looked up from germline, CDR1 is DFQATT and CDR2 is SNEGSKA (reference sequence). The CDR3 consists of 16 residues. Unmatched junction bases numbered 4, after V lost 3 bases and J lost 0 bases. The CDR3 region is CSASPAGDSGANVLTF. The DNA of the CDR3 is TGCAGTGCTAGCCCAGCGGGAGACTCTGGGGCCAACGTCCTGACTTTC.

This clonotype was detected ten times or more. The gene calls are TRBV11-2 and TRBJ2-3; no reliable D call. Trimming removed 7 bases at V and 0 bases at J, with 8 bases between. Germline V gene sequence: CDR1 SGHAT, CDR2 FQNNGV. The CDR3 spans 13 residues. Here the CDR3 DNA reads TGTGCCAGCAACTCAGGAAGCACAGATACGCAGTATTTT. Translated: CASNSGSTDTQYF.

This clonotype has ten or more counts. CDR3 sequence: CASSQRGTPLSYNEQFF. Written as DNA, the CDR3 is TGTGCCAGCAGCCAACGAGGAACCCCCTTATCCTACAATGAGCAGTTCTTC. The chain is built from TRBV3-1 and TRBJ2-1; no clear D. There are 17 residues in the CDR3. Between the trimmed V and J ends, which lost 2 bases and 1 base, there was a span of 15 bases. The V gene's germline CDR1 is LGHDT and CDR2 YNNKEL (reference sequence).

The rearrangement uses TRBV27 and TRBJ2-1; 11 nucleotides agree with TRBD1. This CDR3 is 15 amino acids long. V dropped 5 bases and J dropped 8; count of bases not matched to a gene: 8. The germline V gene encodes CDR1 MNHEY and CDR2 SMNVEV (reference sequence). CDR3 coding DNA: TGTGCCAGCAGTGACCGGGACAGGGGGATCCATGAGCAGTTCTTC. It encodes CASSDRDRGIHEQFF.

This clonotype was seen many times. The J gene is TRBJ2-7, the V gene TRBV6-1, with 7 bases matching TRBD1. This CDR3 spans 15 amino acids. Per the germline V gene, CDR1 is MNHNS and CDR2 is SASEGT. Unmatched junction bases numbered 7, after V lost 5 bases and J lost 0 bases. DNA of the CDR3: TGTGCCAGCAGTCCCATACAGGGGAGCTCCTACGAGCAGTACTTC. Its translation is CASSPIQGSSYEQYF.

This clonotype was seen repeatedly, ten times or more. The rearrangement uses TRBV20-1 and TRBJ1-5; tentatively, D is TRBD1 (5 bases). Germline V gene sequence: CDR1 DFQATT, CDR2 SNEGSKA (reference sequence). The CDR3 is 17 residues long. Trimming removed 3 bases at V and 0 bases at J, with 18 bases between. The CDR3 loop reads CSASVLLTEYSNQPQHF. The CDR3 coding sequence is TGCAGTGCTAGCGTTCTTTTGACAGAGTATAGCAATCAGCCCCAGCATTTT.

Ten or more counts support this clonotype. The junction departs from the called germline gene at one end, perhaps through a read error. This chain uses TRBV7-6 with TRBJ2-3; D perhaps matches TRBD2 (5 bases). The CDR3 runs to 13 residues. Per the germline V gene, CDR1 is SGHVS and CDR2 is FNYEAQ. This CDR3 is CASSLAGLDTQYF. The CDR3 region has the DNA TGTGCCAGCAGCCTAGCTGGGTTGGATACGCAGTATTTT.

In this sample, this clonotype turned up many times. The gene calls are TRBV27 and TRBJ2-1, with D perhaps being TRBD1 or TRBD2 (7 bases each). V lost 5 bases and J lost 0, with 11 bases in between. The germline CDR1 and CDR2 sequences are MNHEY and SMNVEV (reference sequence). This CDR3 region has 15 residues. Here the CDR3 reads CASSPRGGSYNEQFF. The DNA for the CDR3 is TGTGCCAGCAGTCCCAGGGGGGGCTCCTACAATGAGCAGTTCTTC.

This clonotype came up many times. V is TRBV6-1 and J is TRBJ2-1; TRBD2 matches at 8 bases. Germline trimming cut 6 bases from V and 4 bases from J; bases unmatched to any gene: 5. Per the germline V gene, CDR1 is MNHNS and CDR2 is SASEGT. The CDR3 runs 14 residues. The CDR3 DNA is TGTGCCAGCAGGTTAGCGGGGTTATACAATGAGCAGTTCTTC. Translating gives CASRLAGLYNEQFF.

This sequence joins TRBV7-2 and TRBJ2-5; D possibly uses TRBD1 or TRBD2 (6 bases each). The germline gives CDR1 SGHTA, CDR2 FQGNSA. The V gene lost 1 base and the J gene lost 2 bases, with 11 bases spanning the gap. The CDR3 is made up of 15 amino acids. The CDR3 coding sequence is TGTGCCAGCAGCTTAGTAGGAGGGACACAAGAGACCCAGTACTTC. Amino acids: CASSLVGGTQETQYF. Filled out from reference TRBV7-2 and TRBJ2-5, the complete variable domain reads GAGVSQSPSNKVTEKGKDVELRCDPISGHTALYWYRQSLGQGLEFLIYFQGNSAPDKSGLPSDRFSAERTGGSVSTLTIQRTQQEDSAVYLCASSLVGGTQETQYFGPGTRLLVL.